The clone carrying this T cell receptor beta chain was detected many times. RNA transcripts provided the source from which TCR beta CDR3 regions were amplified. The primer set for the first-round RT-PCR of the TCR CDR3 was HTBI. TCRdb re-derived calls from the multiplex PCR reads in MiXCR, one entry per CDR3 protein. The table has hundreds of thousands of distinct CDR3 sequences, around 20% seen once. This record comes from a study of T cells in Graves' hyperthyroidism and ophthalmopathy. The V gene's germline CDR1 is SGHNT and CDR2 YYREEE (reference sequence). The CDR3 spans 14 residues. Unmatched junction bases numbered 5, after V lost 4 bases and J lost 4 bases.

The TCR sequence derives from a woman aged 45 to 65 with Graves' hyperthyroidism that later progressed to Graves' ophthalmopathy. The sequenced sample was blood. The rearrangement links TRBV5-4 to TRBJ2-5; 9 positions agree with TRBD2. The CDR3 spells CASSRKAGGETQYF. DNA of the CDR3: TGTGCCAGCAGCAGAAAAGCGGGGGGAGAGACCCAGTACTTC.